Each of the 9 T cell receptor beta chains below was sequenced from the same sample in a study of T cells in Graves' hyperthyroidism and ophthalmopathy. TCR beta CDR3 region amplification was performed from RNA transcripts. During a first-round RT-PCR of the TCR CDR3, the HTBI primer set was used. TCRdb called the multiplex PCR reads again in MiXCR, with one record for every CDR3 protein. The data contain roughly 710,000 distinct CDR3 sequences, roughly 32% of them singletons. Specimen: blood. These receptors were taken from a woman in her thirties or forties with Graves' hyperthyroidism.

In the case of this clonotype: One end of the junction does not line up with germline, which may come from a read error. This chain joins TRBV7-9 and TRBJ2-7, with TRBD1 identical over 7 bases. This CDR3 has 14 residues. Germline V CDR1 and CDR2: SEHNR, FQNEAQ (reference sequence). The CDR3 nucleotides read TGCGCCAGCAGCACAAACAGGGGCTCCTACGAGCAGTACTTC. Its protein product is CASSTNRGSYEQYF.

The J gene is TRBJ2-7, the V gene TRBV5-1; perhaps TRBD2 as D (6 bases). The CDR3 spans 17 residues. Trimming took off 0 bases at V and 3 bases at J, with 19 bases between the two ends. Germline V gene sequence: CDR1 SGHRS, CDR2 YFSETQ. CDR3 in amino acids: CASSLAGRGTNFYEQYF. CDR3 DNA sequence: TGCGCCAGCAGCTTGGCGGGACGGGGGACGAATTTCTACGAGCAGTACTTC.

This clonotype has only a few counts. The V gene is TRBV10-3, the J gene TRBJ1-2, with a tentative D call TRBD1 (5 bases). This CDR3 has 13 residues. Per germline, CDR1 ENHRY and CDR2 SYGVKD. With 2 bases removed from V and 8 bases from J, the gap between germline ends came to 12 bases. The CDR3 DNA is TGTGCCATCAGTGAGCTCGGGGGTGGCGGCTACACCTTC. It yields the protein CAISELGGGGYTF.

This chain uses TRBV12-3 or TRBV12-4 with TRBJ2-7; 12 nucleotides agree with TRBD2. The CDR3 contains 14 residues. The trim removed 3 bases at V and 7 bases at J, leaving 4 bases unmatched. This CDR3 is CASSLTSGGVEQYF. The CDR3 coding sequence is TGTGCCAGCAGTTTGACTAGCGGGGGTGTGGAGCAGTACTTC.

The chain links TRBV10-3 to TRBJ2-1; 14 bases are a match to TRBD2. Trimming at V came to 10 bases and at J to 6 bases, leaving 8 bases not matched to a gene. This CDR3 region has 15 residues. The germline gives CDR1 ENHRY, CDR2 SYGVKD. The CDR3 DNA is TGTGCCAGCAGATCCGGGACTAGCGGGGGCAATGAGCAGTTCTTC. Protein product: CASRSGTSGGNEQFF.

The genes are TRBV25-1 and TRBJ1-1; no definite D call. Germline lookup yields CDR1 MGHDK and CDR2 SYGVNS. V was clipped by 5 bases and J by 0 bases, with 13 bases between them. The length of the CDR3 is 15 residues. The CDR3: CASSLYPEMNTEAFF. Here the CDR3 DNA reads TGTGCCAGCAGTTTATACCCGGAGATGAACACTGAAGCTTTCTTT.

This clonotype appeared a few times. The rearrangement joins TRBV4-3 to TRBJ1-2; no clear D. Germline CDR1 LGHNA, CDR2 YSLEER. This CDR3 comprises 14 residues. V shed 4 bases and J shed 8 bases, with 17 bases lying between them. The CDR3 nucleotides are TGCGCCAGCAGCCCTTCCGGATATCTGGGGGGCTACACCTTC. Its translation is CASSPSGYLGGYTF.

This clonotype was detected ten times or more. This chain joins TRBV19 and TRBJ1-5, with 7 nucleotides matching TRBD1. V shed 6 bases and J 7 bases; nucleotides not matched to a gene: 6. CDR3 size: 13 residues. Germline V CDR1 and CDR2: LNHDA, SQIVND (reference sequence). As DNA, the CDR3 is TGTGCCAGTAGCCCTGACAGGGTACAGCCCCAGCATTTT. This encodes CASSPDRVQPQHF.

This clonotype was seen a few times. The chain has TRBV19 and TRBJ1-1, with D uncertain. The CDR3 loop spans 15 amino acids. Trimming left V 8 bases short and J 1 base short, with 17 bases between. Germline-derived CDR1 and CDR2 are LNHDA and SQIVND (reference sequence). The CDR3 nucleotides read TGTGCCAGTCGGCGATTTACAGCTCAGAACACTGAAGCTTTCTTT. It translates to CASRRFTAQNTEAFF.